The following is a T cell receptor beta chain sequence with its context. The target antigen is unknown. Trimming cost V 4 bases and J 4 bases, with 14 bases left between them. The CDR3 has 15 amino acids. CDR1 and CDR2 from the germline V gene are SGHRS and YFSETQ. The source of the sample is a study of T cell responses to AZD1222 COVID-19 vaccine. About the research overall: Timing groups of about 4 and about 12 weeks for second doses were pooled. Study-level findings and limits: Repertoires were obtained solely post-peak T cell response. Regions 160-218 and 743-854 held dominance among vaccine-associated CD4 TCRs, which spanned spike.

Some clones are missing from TCRdb's copy, which holds only in-frame ones; the method was immunoSEQ multiplex PCR. The table shows more than 150,000 clones, with approximately 90% occurring only once. The sequences come from peripheral blood, collected on day 0 of AZD1222 vaccination. The sequence came from an adult in good health. The rearrangement links TRBV5-1 to TRBJ2-2; unclear D gene. CDR3 nucleotides: TGCGCCAGCAGCGGGGTCGGTCTCACCACCGGGGAGCTGTTTTTT. Translation gives CASSGVGLTTGELFF.